This TCR beta chain was obtained from a study of immune characterization of retroperitoneal liposarcoma. Each CDR3 protein gets one entry after TCRdb re-called the PCR reads with MiXCR. Of about 11,000 distinct CDR3 sequences in the sample, 27% were seen once. Trimming took off 5 bases at V and 1 base at J, with 19 bases between the two ends. The CDR3 consists of 17 residues. Per germline, CDR1 SGHVS and CDR2 FNYEAQ. The source material was tumor tissue. The chain recombines TRBV7-6 with TRBJ2-3; D may be TRBD2 (6 bases). This sequence originates from a male donor with retroperitoneal liposarcoma. Here the CDR3 DNA reads TGTGCCAGCAGCCCCTACCGGACTCGCGGGGGCACAGATACGCAGTATTTT. It encodes CASSPYRTRGGTDTQYF.